A single TCR beta chain is shown here with its context. The antigen is unknown. The source of the sample is a study of shared clonotypes between healthy human individuals. Notes on the study in general: Memory subsets had estimated richness that was generally smaller than that of naive subsets. Clonotype sharing among donors likely depends on sequencing depth.

The ends lost 4 bases at V and 2 bases at J; junction bases unmatched: 8. Germline CDR1 and CDR2: SGHAT and FQNNGV. CDR3 length: 16 residues. CD45RO negativity and positive selection for CCR7 defined naive CD8 cells, a population that excluded terminally differentiated effector memory CD45RA+ cells. Healthy HIV-negative adults with no recent acute infections or vaccinations were recruited as donors. Profiling relied on immunoSEQ multiplex PCR, and the TCRdb table lists in-frame clones only, not all of them. In the table there are almost 700,000 clones, 92% of which are singletons. This clonotype originated in a man aged 25-45 years in good health. The chain recombines TRBV11-2 with TRBJ2-1; 7 nucleotides agree with TRBD1. The sequenced sample consisted of naive CD8+ T cells sorted from blood. The CDR3 loop is CASSSGPGTAYNEQFF. The CDR3 DNA is TGTGCCAGCAGCTCGGGACCCGGGACAGCCTACAATGAGCAGTTCTTC.